One and the same sample provided the 7 T cell receptor beta chains below, sequenced in a study of human T cells and chemical hapten exposure. Time point defined: healthy volunteer bleed at 6 weeks. Someone pulled total RNA out of unfractionated whole blood. Using its own MiXCR run on the RACE reads, TCRdb lists one record per CDR3 protein. The sample contains some 77,000 distinct CDR3 sequences, over 6.5% of which appear only once. The specimen was whole blood. The receptors come from a female donor in good health. Some clones in this sample may be carry-over from other donors' samples.

A few counts support this clonotype. This chain uses TRBV4-2 with TRBJ1-5; tentative D call: TRBD1 (5 bases). Germline CDR1 and CDR2: LGHNA and YNFKEQ. Trimming removed 0 bases at V and 2 bases at J, with 8 bases between. The CDR3 is 15 amino acids. In nucleotides, the CDR3 is TGTGCCAGCAGCCAAGAAGGGGTCTGCAATCAGCCCCAGCATTTT. The encoded protein is CASSQEGVCNQPQHF.

This clonotype was counted a few times. V and J are TRBV7-9 and TRBJ1-2, with 10 positions matching TRBD1. Germline V gene sequence: CDR1 SEHNR, CDR2 FQNEAQ (reference sequence). The junction had 6 bases not matched to a gene; V was cut back by 5 bases and J by 3 bases. The CDR3 runs 15 residues. This CDR3 is CASSRDRGMDYGYTF. CDR3 coding DNA: TGTGCCAGCAGCCGGGACAGGGGAATGGACTATGGCTACACCTTC.

This clonotype appeared many times. The rearrangement joins TRBV20-1 to TRBJ2-3, with 7 bases that match TRBD1. The CDR3 sequence is 12 residues long. J lost 7 bases, V lost 8 bases, and 9 bases had no gene match. Germline loops: CDR1 DFQATT, CDR2 SNEGSKA (reference sequence). As DNA, the CDR3 is TGCAGTTCCTTACGGGACAGCTATACGCAGTATTTT. Its protein is CSSLRDSYTQYF.

V is TRBV7-2 and J is TRBJ2-1; no reliable D call. CDR1 and CDR2 (germline): SGHTA, FQGNSA. Trimming took 4 bases from V and 8 from J, leaving 9 bases between them. CDR3 length: 12 amino acids. The CDR3 coding sequence is TGTGCCAGCAGCTCCTGTAGTGATGAGCAGTTCTTC. It encodes CASSSCSDEQFF.

The chain recombines TRBV2 with TRBJ2-1; TRBD2 agrees at 15 bases. CDR3 length: 16 residues. Germline V lookup: CDR1 SNHLY, CDR2 FYNNEI. V lost 5 bases to trimming and J lost 8 bases; unmatched junction nucleotides: 7. The CDR3 loop is CASSPRTSGGAYEQFF. The DNA of the CDR3 is TGTGCCAGCAGTCCAAGGACTAGCGGGGGGGCTTATGAGCAGTTCTTC.

This chain connects TRBV12-3 or TRBV12-4 to TRBJ2-1; 8 nucleotides agree with TRBD2. The V segment lost 3 bases and the J segment 3 bases; nucleotides outside the gene matches: 13. This CDR3 comprises 18 residues. The CDR3 sequence is CASSLGTGGLVRYNEQFF. Here the CDR3 DNA reads TGTGCCAGCAGTTTGGGTACGGGGGGGCTAGTTCGCTACAATGAGCAGTTCTTC.

This sequence joins TRBV11-1 and TRBJ1-1, with D tentatively TRBD1 (6 bases). CDR1 and CDR2 (germline): SGHAT, FQDESV (reference sequence). Trimming pared 2 bases from V and 5 bases from J, leaving 15 bases between. The CDR3 is made up of 15 amino acids. In nucleotides, the CDR3 is TGTGCCAGCAGCTTAAAGATGGGGGGCACGACTGAAGCTTTCTTT. Translated, it gives CASSLKMGGTTEAFF.